The rows below give T cell receptor beta chains drawn from one sample of a study of OX40 agonist ivuxolimab in advanced cancers. Data came from immunoSEQ multiplex PCR; TCRdb stores just in-frame clones and leaves some out. Among around 46,000 clones listed, more than 85% were seen once. This sample comprised CD4+ or CD8+ T cells sorted from blood, obtained in a trial of the OX40 agonist ivuxolimab. The receptors come from an adult with an advanced solid tumor such as melanoma, head and neck, liver or kidney cancer. CDR3s include the opening cysteine and the closing phenylalanine or tryptophan. Each record gives: D gene, clone size, J gene, V gene, CDR3 DNA, CDR3 protein. D genes are given only for firm matches. Clone size is not always given. Where it is, it says once, few, many or a class for expanded clones.

D: -; size: -; J: TRBJ2-2; V: TRBV6-5; DNA: TGTGCCAGCAGTTACTACAGGGAGGGGAACGGGGAGCTGTTTTTT; CDR3: CASSYYREGNGELFF
D: -; size: -; J: TRBJ1-1; V: TRBV4-3; DNA: TGCGCCAGCAGCCAGGGGGGGAACACTGAAGCTTTCTTT; CDR3: CASSQGGNTEAFF
D: TRBD2; size: -; J: TRBJ2-1; V: TRBV7-3; DNA: TGTGCCAGCAGCCCCCTAGCGGGGGGTATCAATGAGCAGTTCTTC; CDR3: CASSPLAGGINEQFF
D: TRBD2; size: -; J: TRBJ2-3; V: TRBV18; DNA: TGTGCCAGCTCACCGGATGTTTGGAGCGGGGACACAGATACGCAGTATTTT; CDR3: CASSPDVWSGDTDTQYF
D: -; size: -; J: TRBJ2-5; V: TRBV5-6; DNA: TGTGCCAGCAGCTTGGTACAGGGTGGGCTGTTACGGGAGACCCAGTACTTC; CDR3: CASSLVQGGLLRETQYF
D: -; size: -; J: TRBJ2-7; V: TRBV14; DNA: TGTGCCAGCAGCCAAGACTGGGACTACGAGCAGTACTTC; CDR3: CASSQDWDYEQYF
D: TRBD1; size: once; J: TRBJ1-1; V: TRBV5-1; DNA: TGCGCCAGCAGCTCCCGACAGGGGGCGGACACTGAAGCTTTCTTT; CDR3: CASSSRQGADTEAFF
D: -; size: -; J: TRBJ1-1; V: TRBV5-1; DNA: TGCGCCAGCAGCAGTATGGGGTACACTGAAGCTTTCTTT; CDR3: CASSSMGYTEAFF
D: -; size: -; J: TRBJ2-5; V: TRBV7-9; DNA: TGTGCCAGCCAGGGGACTTACCAAGAGACCCAGTACTTC; CDR3: CASQGTYQETQYF
D: TRBD2; size: -; J: TRBJ2-1; V: TRBV27; DNA: TGTGCCAGCAGTATCGGACTAGCGGGACGCGGTGTGAATGAGCAGTTCTTC; CDR3: CASSIGLAGRGVNEQFF
D: -; size: -; J: TRBJ2-2; V: TRBV4-3; DNA: TGCGCCAGCAGCCAAGGCGCAGGGGCCCTTGGGACCGGGGAGCTGTTTTTT; CDR3: CASSQGAGALGTGELFF
D: -; size: few; J: TRBJ1-1; V: TRBV10-3; DNA: TGTGCCATCAGGTCAGGACACCGAGTGGGAGTTGGCACTGAAGCTTTCTTT; CDR3: CAIRSGHRVGVGTEAFF
D: -; size: -; J: TRBJ1-1; V: TRBV7-3; DNA: TGTGCCAGCAGCTCCCAGGGGAACACTGAAGCTTTCTTT; CDR3: CASSSQGNTEAFF
D: -; size: -; J: TRBJ1-1; V: TRBV2; DNA: TGTGCCAGCAGTGAATGGGGCAGCACTGAAGCTTTCTTT; CDR3: CASSEWGSTEAFF
D: -; size: -; J: TRBJ2-1; V: TRBV11-2; DNA: TGTGCCAGCAGCTTAGATGGGGGATGGGCGAGCTCCTACAATGAGCAGTTCTTC; CDR3: CASSLDGGWASSYNEQFF
D: -; size: -; J: TRBJ1-1; V: TRBV4-1; DNA: TGCGCCAGCAGCCAAGATCAGGGGTTTGACACTGAAGCTTTCTTT; CDR3: CASSQDQGFDTEAFF
D: -; size: -; J: TRBJ1-3; V: TRBV7-6; DNA: TGTGCCAGCAGCTTTAATCAGGGAAACACCATATATTTT; CDR3: CASSFNQGNTIYF
D: -; size: -; J: TRBJ2-1; V: TRBV7-6; DNA: TGTGCCAGCAGTTTAGTGGGGTCGGGGGCAAGGGGGCATGAGCAGTTCTTC; CDR3: CASSLVGSGARGHEQFF
D: -; size: -; J: TRBJ2-5; V: TRBV7-9; DNA: TGTGCCAGCAGCTCTACTAGCTACCAAGAGACCCAGTACTTC; CDR3: CASSSTSYQETQYF
D: -; size: -; J: TRBJ1-1; V: TRBV7-8; DNA: TGTGCCAGCAGCTTATTACAGGGAACTGAAGCTTTCTTT; CDR3: CASSLLQGTEAFF
D: -; size: -; J: TRBJ1-2; V: TRBV6-5; DNA: TGTGCCAGCAGTTACTCCTCCGAGGGTCCCAACTATGGCTACACCTTC; CDR3: CASSYSSEGPNYGYTF
D: -; size: -; J: TRBJ1-2; V: TRBV27; DNA: TGTGCCAGCAGTTCCTACCCAGGCAGGGATAACTATGGCTACACCTTC; CDR3: CASSSYPGRDNYGYTF
D: TRBD1; size: -; J: TRBJ1-5; V: TRBV4-1; DNA: TGCGCCAGCAGCCAAGGACGGGGACAGGGGGCAGGTCAGCCCCAGCATTTT; CDR3: CASSQGRGQGAGQPQHF
D: TRBD1; size: -; J: TRBJ2-3; V: TRBV7-2; DNA: TGTGCCAGCAGCCCATACAGGGGGCTGTCGACAGATACGCAGTATTTT; CDR3: CASSPYRGLSTDTQYF
D: TRBD2; size: -; J: TRBJ2-1; V: TRBV28; DNA: TGTGCCAGCTTAAAGGGGGAAGGCACGGAGATAGCGGGAGGGGATAATGAGCAGTTCTTC; CDR3: CASLKGEGTEIAGGDNEQFF
D: -; size: -; J: TRBJ2-1; V: TRBV27; DNA: TGTGCCAGCAGTCTAAGACAAGGGCCCTACAATGAGCAGTTCTTC; CDR3: CASSLRQGPYNEQFF
D: -; size: -; J: TRBJ2-5; V: TRBV7-8; DNA: TGTGCCAGCAGCAGCAACAGGGTCCAAGAGACCCAGTACTTC; CDR3: CASSSNRVQETQYF
D: TRBD1; size: -; J: TRBJ2-7; V: TRBV2; DNA: TGTGCCAGCAGTGAAGGCCCAGGGGGCGGGTACGAGCAGTACTTC; CDR3: CASSEGPGGGYEQYF
D: -; size: -; J: TRBJ2-1; V: TRBV7-9; DNA: TGTGCCAGCAGCTTAGGAATTGATGAGCAGTTCTTC; CDR3: CASSLGIDEQFF
D: -; size: once; J: TRBJ2-5; V: TRBV27; DNA: TGTGCCAGCAGGATCCAGGGAGGCCAAGAGACCCAGTACTTC; CDR3: CASRIQGGQETQYF
D: -; size: -; J: TRBJ2-1; V: TRBV7-3; DNA: TGTGCCAGCAGCTCGGTGGGAGGTGGAGTGGGAGAGCAGTTCTTC; CDR3: CASSSVGGGVGEQFF
D: TRBD1; size: few; J: TRBJ2-2; V: TRBV6-1; DNA: TGTGCCAGCAGCGGGACAGCGGACACCGGGGAGCTGTTTTTT; CDR3: CASSGTADTGELFF
D: -; size: once; J: TRBJ2-5; V: TRBV14; DNA: TGTGCCAGCAGCCAAAGGCAGAAAGACCCCAAGTACTTC; CDR3: CASSQRQKDPKYF
D: -; size: -; J: TRBJ2-7; V: TRBV5-6; DNA: TGTGCCAGCAGTCCGCAGGCGACGAACTACGAGCAGTACTTC; CDR3: CASSPQATNYEQYF
D: TRBD1; size: -; J: TRBJ1-2; V: TRBV28; DNA: TGTGCCAGCAGATCCGGGACAGGGGTCGGCTACACCTTC; CDR3: CASRSGTGVGYTF
D: -; size: -; J: TRBJ2-7; V: TRBV4-3; DNA: TGCGCCAGCAGCCAAGGAGCTGTAGACTCCCTCTACGAGCAGTACTTC; CDR3: CASSQGAVDSLYEQYF
D: TRBD2; size: -; J: TRBJ2-1; V: TRBV9; DNA: TGTGCCAGCAGCGTAGAGCGGGCTAGCGGACCAAATGAGCAGTTCTTC; CDR3: CASSVERASGPNEQFF
D: TRBD2; size: -; J: TRBJ2-1; V: TRBV7-6; DNA: TGTGCCAGCAGCTTATTTACCGAAGTCTCGGGCGGGGGGTGGAATGAGCAGTTCTTC; CDR3: CASSLFTEVSGGGWNEQFF
D: -; size: -; J: TRBJ1-1; V: TRBV5-8; DNA: TGTGCCAGCAGCTTGTTTATTTCCACTGAAGCTTTCTTT; CDR3: CASSLFISTEAFF
D: -; size: -; J: TRBJ2-7; V: TRBV27; DNA: TGTGCCAGCAGCCAAAGCGTGGGGATCTCCTACGAGCAGTACTTC; CDR3: CASSQSVGISYEQYF
D: -; size: -; J: TRBJ2-7; V: TRBV30; DNA: TGTGCCTGGGCCGCAGGGGAAACCTACGAGCAGTACTTC; CDR3: CAWAAGETYEQYF
D: TRBD2; size: -; J: TRBJ2-1; V: TRBV6-5; DNA: TGTGCCAGCAGTTACTCGAGTAGCGGGCCTGACAATGAGCAGTTCTTC; CDR3: CASSYSSSGPDNEQFF
D: -; size: -; J: TRBJ1-2; V: TRBV20-1; DNA: TGCAGTGCTCAAAAAGGGTATGGCTACACCTTC; CDR3: CSAQKGYGYTF
D: -; size: -; J: TRBJ2-3; V: TRBV19; DNA: TGTGCCAGTAGTATTATGCCAGGGTCGACAGATACGCAGTATTTT; CDR3: CASSIMPGSTDTQYF
D: -; size: -; J: TRBJ1-5; V: TRBV6-5; DNA: TGTGCCAGCAGTGGCGGGTTGGCTGTGGGGCCCCAGCATTTT; CDR3: CASSGGLAVGPQHF
D: -; size: -; J: TRBJ1-3; V: TRBV27; DNA: TGTGCCAGCAGTCCCCTGGGGTATGTCGTCGGGAGAAACACCATATATTTT; CDR3: CASSPLGYVVGRNTIYF
D: -; size: -; J: TRBJ2-7; V: TRBV6-5; DNA: TGTGCCAGCAGTTACAGGGGTTCCCACGAGCAGTACTTC; CDR3: CASSYRGSHEQYF
D: -; size: few; J: TRBJ2-7; V: TRBV7-2; DNA: TGTGCCAGCAGCTTTACGGGGGAGCAGTACTTC; CDR3: CASSFTGEQYF
D: -; size: few; J: TRBJ1-5; V: TRBV19; DNA: TGTGCCAGTACCACGAGGGAGCGGCAGCCCCAGCATTTT; CDR3: CASTTRERQPQHF
D: -; size: -; J: TRBJ1-5; V: TRBV19; DNA: TGTGCCAGTAGTATTCTTGGCGGGAGCAATCAGCCCCAGCATTTT; CDR3: CASSILGGSNQPQHF
D: -; size: -; J: TRBJ2-5; V: TRBV7-9; DNA: TGTGCCAGCAGTCCGAGAGGGACGGTGGGGGGAGAGACCCAGTACTTC; CDR3: CASSPRGTVGGETQYF
D: TRBD2; size: -; J: TRBJ2-2; V: TRBV28; DNA: TGTGCCAGCAGTTTCCCGACTAGCGGGAGGGACACCGGGGAGCTGTTTTTT; CDR3: CASSFPTSGRDTGELFF